This passage covers 18 T cell receptor beta chains from one sample sequenced in a study of blood T cell repertoires in COVID-19. Assay used: immunoSEQ multiplex PCR; TCRdb lists only in-frame clones, some missing. The data hold approximately 200,000 clones, with about 85% observed a single time. The sequenced sample was peripheral blood. These receptors were obtained from a middle-aged man with acute or convalescent COVID-19.

The J gene is TRBJ1-2, the V gene TRBV10-3; D is possibly TRBD1 (5 bases). This CDR3 comprises 13 residues. The germline V gene encodes CDR1 ENHRY and CDR2 SYGVKD. The V end lost 2 bases, the J end lost 4 bases, and 8 bases lay between the germline ends. Written as DNA, the CDR3 is TGTGCCATCAGTGAGGGAGGGGTCTATGGCTACACCTTC. Protein: CAISEGGVYGYTF.

This chain connects TRBV10-3 to TRBJ1-1; D is possibly TRBD1 (6 bases). V was pared by 2 bases and J by 3 bases, with 10 bases between. CDR3 length equals 14 residues. Germline V gives CDR1 ENHRY, CDR2 SYGVKD. The CDR3 DNA sequence: TGTGCCATCAGTGAGACCAGGGGAGACACTGAAGCTTTCTTT. The encoded protein is CAISETRGDTEAFF.

The chain carries TRBV4-2 and TRBJ1-4; perhaps TRBD1 as D (5 bases). CDR3 length: 15 amino acids. Germline assignment: CDR1 LGHNA and CDR2 YNFKEQ. V gave up 4 bases and J gave up 2 bases, with 11 bases separating them. DNA of the CDR3: TGTGCCAGCAGCCCCGTGGGGCAGACTAATGAAAAACTGTTTTTT. Its translation: CASSPVGQTNEKLFF.

This clone was recorded only once. The J gene is TRBJ1-2, the V gene TRBV12-3 or TRBV12-4; a weak D match, TRBD1 (6 bases). This CDR3 comprises 12 residues. Trimming took 3 bases from V and 8 from J, leaving 10 bases between them. CDR3 protein: CASSLNRAGYTF. CDR3 DNA sequence: TGTGCCAGCAGTTTGAACAGGGCCGGCTACACCTTC.

The chain links TRBV5-6 to TRBJ2-7; 7 bases map to TRBD1. This CDR3 has 13 amino acids. V shed 4 bases and J 7 bases; nucleotides not matched to a gene: 8. Germline-derived CDR1 and CDR2 are SGHDT and YYEEEE. The CDR3 region is CASSGGQFEEQYF. The CDR3 region has the DNA TGTGCCAGCAGCGGGGGACAGTTCGAAGAGCAGTACTTC.

The rearrangement joins TRBV5-4 to TRBJ1-6; 8 bases match TRBD1. The CDR3 length is 15 residues. CDR1 is SGHNT and CDR2 is YYREEE in the germline V gene (reference sequence). The V and J ends lost 3 bases and 10 bases, in that order; junction bases with no gene match: 9. CDR3 amino acids: CASSSYTGGVSPLHF. The CDR3 region has the DNA TGTGCCAGCAGCTCATATACAGGGGGAGTATCACCCCTCCACTTT.

This rearrangement joins TRBV2 to TRBJ1-4; 8 bases are a match to TRBD1. This CDR3 is 15 amino acids long. CDR1 SNHLY and CDR2 FYNNEI come from the germline V gene. V lost 7 bases and J lost 5; bases outside the gene matches: 9. The CDR3 spells CASNRQGSGNEKLFF. CDR3 sequence (DNA): TGTGCCAGCAATCGACAGGGGAGTGGGAATGAAAAACTGTTTTTT.

The chain is built from TRBV9 and TRBJ1-1; TRBD1 might be the D (6 bases). The V end was cut by 5 bases, the J end by 2 bases, with 16 bases between. CDR3 length: 15 residues. Germline V lookup: CDR1 SGDLS, CDR2 YYNGEE. The CDR3 nucleotides are TGTGCCAGCAGTAGAGCTGGACAGACAAACACTGAAGCTTTCTTT. Its protein is CASSRAGQTNTEAFF.

The chain recombines TRBV20-1 with TRBJ2-5; no clear D gene. Trimming took off 3 bases at V and 7 bases at J, with 18 bases between the two ends. The CDR3 sequence is 14 residues long. Germline assignment: CDR1 DFQATT and CDR2 SNEGSKA (reference sequence). CDR3 nucleotide sequence: TGCAGTGCTAGTACCGACCCACCAAGAGGGACCCAGTACTTC. Translated, it gives CSASTDPPRGTQYF.

Note on this clone: This specimen includes other DNA sequences encoding the same CDR3. This chain joins TRBV11-3 and TRBJ2-7, with D maybe TRBD2 (5 bases). CDR1 is SGHNT and CDR2 is YENEEA in the germline V gene. The CDR3 spans 13 residues. V lost 0 bases, J lost 3 bases, and 6 bases lay in between. The CDR3 region is CASSLDRDYEQYF. The CDR3 DNA reads as TGTGCCAGCAGCTTAGATCGGGACTACGAGCAGTACTTC.

V is TRBV6-5 and J is TRBJ2-6; D is perhaps TRBD1 (5 bases). The germline CDR1 and CDR2 sequences are MNHEY and SVGAGI. Trimming cost V 6 bases and J 2 bases, with 8 bases left between them. This CDR3 region has 14 residues. CDR3 DNA: TGTGCCAGCAGGACAGTAGCTGGGGCCAACGTCCTGACTTTC. Its protein product is CASRTVAGANVLTF.

The genes are TRBV3-1 (or the pseudogene TRBV3-2) and TRBJ2-7; D gene ambiguous. The germline CDR1 and CDR2 sequences are LGHDT and YNNKEL (reference sequence). V dropped 1 base and J dropped 2 bases, with 18 bases sitting between them. This CDR3 comprises 17 residues. CDR3 DNA: TGTGCCAGCAGCCAAGGGGCGTCAGGCAAACCCCCCTACGAGCAGTACTTC. This encodes CASSQGASGKPPYEQYF.

The gene calls are TRBV5-6 and TRBJ1-2; TRBD1 matches 9 bases. Germline CDR1 SGHDT, CDR2 YYEEEE. The CDR3 has 13 amino acids. The trim removed 5 bases at V and 6 bases at J, leaving 5 bases unmatched. The CDR3 region has the DNA TGTGCCAGCAGGTCTACAGGGGGCGATGGCTACACCTTC. Translation: CASRSTGGDGYTF.

The rearrangement links TRBV30 to TRBJ1-1, with D perhaps TRBD1 (6 bases). Trimming left V 7 bases short and J 1 base short, with 10 bases between. Germline V gene sequence: CDR1 GTSNPN, CDR2 SVGIG (reference sequence). This CDR3 has 12 amino acids. The CDR3 here is CASTQGNTEAFF. CDR3 sequence (DNA): TGTGCCTCAACACAGGGGAACACTGAAGCTTTCTTT.

The V gene is TRBV4-3, the J gene TRBJ2-5, with D possibly TRBD2 on 7 matching bases. Germline V gene sequence: CDR1 LGHNA, CDR2 YSLEER. V was shortened by 1 base and J by 5 bases, with 17 bases between the two germline ends. The CDR3 length is 16 residues. The CDR3 nucleotides are TGCGCCAGCAGCCAAGTTACGGGGGGCCTCGTGGAGACCCAGTACTTC. This translates into CASSQVTGGLVETQYF.

J is TRBJ1-6 and V is TRBV2; D call uncertain. This CDR3 spans 16 amino acids. V lost 3 bases to trimming and J lost 8 bases, with 17 bases between them. CDR1 is SNHLY, CDR2 FYNNEI, per germline. The CDR3 region is CASSDTGSGYDSPLHF. In DNA form, the CDR3 reads TGTGCCAGCAGTGATACTGGGAGTGGCTACGATTCACCCCTCCACTTT.

This clone was detected once. The V gene is TRBV6-5, the J gene TRBJ1-4; 7 bases match TRBD1. With V trimmed by 7 bases and J by 8 bases, 10 bases remained unmatched. The germline gives CDR1 MNHEY, CDR2 SVGAGI. This CDR3 contains 14 residues. The CDR3 reads CASTWTGSSEKLFF. Written as DNA, the CDR3 is TGTGCCAGCACTTGGACAGGTTCAAGCGAAAAACTGTTTTTT.

The genes are TRBV7-9 and TRBJ2-3; 9 positions match TRBD2. This CDR3 has 16 amino acids. Per germline, CDR1 SEHNR and CDR2 FQNEAQ (reference sequence). With V trimmed by 7 bases and J by 2 bases, 10 bases remained unmatched. The DNA for the CDR3 is TGTGCCAGCAACGTATTTAGCGGGGGCCCCACAGATACGCAGTATTTT. Amino acid sequence: CASNVFSGGPTDTQYF.